This is a list of T cell receptor beta chains from one sample in a study of Ad26.COV2.S vaccination and SARS-CoV-2 variants. Assay used: immunoSEQ multiplex PCR; TCRdb lists only in-frame clones, some missing. Seen here are fewer than 500,000 clones, roughly 87% observed once, and the top ten hold under 4.5%. The sample consisted of peripheral blood, taken in a trial of Ad26.COV2.S vaccine versus placebo. All receptors derive from a person aged 18-60 years who received the Ad26.COV2.S COVID-19 vaccine or a placebo. CDR3s include the opening cysteine and the closing phenylalanine or tryptophan. The D gene is left open where the match is weak. Clone size is not always given. Where it is, it says once, few, many or a class for expanded clones.

d_call clone_size j_call v_call cdr3_length cdr3_aa cdr3_nt
NA NA TRBJ2-2 TRBV19 13 CASSAGLPGELFF TGTGCCAGTAGTGCAGGACTACCCGGGGAGCTGTTTTTT
NA NA TRBJ2-4 TRBV3-1/TRBV3-2 14 CASSQDGYWNIQYF TGTGCCAGCAGCCAAGATGGGTACTGGAACATTCAGTACTTC
TRBD2 NA TRBJ2-7 TRBV7-2 17 CASSLGPSGRPLLEQYF TGTGCCAGCAGCTTAGGTCCTAGCGGGCGACCGCTACTGGAGCAGTACTTC
NA NA TRBJ2-7 TRBV25-1 15 CASSVGAGGSYEQYF TGTGCCAGCAGTGTGGGGGCAGGGGGGTCCTACGAGCAGTACTTC
NA NA TRBJ2-5 TRBV5-1 13 CATAPGRRETQYF TGCGCCACCGCCCCGGGACGGAGGGAGACCCAGTACTTC
NA NA TRBJ2-7 TRBV27 16 CASSLSPDQITYEQYF TGTGCCAGCAGTTTAAGTCCCGACCAGATAACCTACGAGCAGTACTTC
NA NA TRBJ1-4 TRBV18 14 CASSLGTTNEKLFF TGTGCCAGCTCCCTCGGAACAACTAATGAAAAACTGTTTTTT
TRBD2 NA TRBJ2-3 TRBV6-1 15 CASSETSGITDTQYF TGTGCCAGCAGTGAGACTAGCGGGATCACAGATACGCAGTATTTT
TRBD1 NA TRBJ1-4 TRBV7-9 15 CASSYPGQGYEKLFF TGTGCCAGCAGCTACCCGGGACAGGGCTATGAAAAACTGTTTTTT
TRBD2 once TRBJ2-1 TRBV4-1 17 CASSHGTSESSYNEQFF TGCGCCAGCAGCCACGGGACTAGCGAGAGCTCCTACAATGAGCAGTTCTTC
TRBD2 NA TRBJ2-1 TRBV10-3 15 CAIKPGLADLNEQFF TGTGCCATCAAACCGGGACTAGCGGATCTCAATGAGCAGTTCTTC
NA NA TRBJ1-2 TRBV2 12 CASAYENYGYTF TGTGCCAGCGCATACGAGAACTATGGCTACACCTTC
NA NA TRBJ1-2 TRBV25-1 13 CASSNGGIYGYTF TGTGCCAGCAGTAATGGGGGGATCTATGGCTACACCTTC
TRBD2 NA TRBJ2-3 TRBV7-8 14 CASSFSGGYATQYF TGTGCCAGCAGTTTTAGCGGGGGGTATGCTACGCAGTATTTT
NA NA TRBJ2-5 TRBV7-2 13 CASSGTEEETQYF TGTGCCAGCAGCGGAACGGAGGAGGAGACCCAGTACTTC
TRBD1 NA TRBJ2-3 TRBV27 16 CASSLSGQAYTDTQYF TGTGCCAGCAGTTTATCCGGACAGGCATACACAGATACGCAGTATTTT
NA NA TRBJ1-1 TRBV30 15 CAWSVWAGPHTEAFF TGTGCCTGGAGTGTATGGGCAGGGCCCCACACTGAAGCTTTCTTT
TRBD1 NA TRBJ1-2 TRBV3-1/TRBV3-2 15 CASSQDETGVVGYTF TGTGCCAGCAGCCAAGATGAGACAGGGGTAGTCGGCTACACCTTC
NA NA TRBJ1-5 TRBV6-2/TRBV6-3 15 CASSSADSKHQPQHF TGTGCCAGCAGTTCCGCGGACAGCAAGCATCAGCCCCAGCATTTT
NA NA TRBJ2-1 TRBV5-1 11 CASSDLDEQFF TGCGCCAGCAGCGACCTAGATGAGCAGTTCTTC